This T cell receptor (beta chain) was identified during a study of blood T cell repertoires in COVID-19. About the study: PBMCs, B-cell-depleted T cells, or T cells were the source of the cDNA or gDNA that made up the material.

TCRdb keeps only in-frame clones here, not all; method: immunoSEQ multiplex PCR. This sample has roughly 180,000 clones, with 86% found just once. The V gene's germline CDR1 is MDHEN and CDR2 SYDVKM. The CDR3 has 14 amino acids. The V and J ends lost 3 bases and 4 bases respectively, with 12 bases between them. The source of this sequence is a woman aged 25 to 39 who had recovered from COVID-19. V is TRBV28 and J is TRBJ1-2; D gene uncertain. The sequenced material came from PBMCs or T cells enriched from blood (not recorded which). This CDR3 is CASSFAWASYGYTF. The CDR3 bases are TGTGCCAGCAGTTTCGCTTGGGCTTCCTATGGCTACACCTTC.